This TCR beta chain was recovered during a study of a mutant IDH1 vaccine in newly diagnosed glioma. Study background: Patients' prior therapy spanned radiotherapy, temozolomide, or both; most underwent both.

Overall study findings and caveats: Of all patients, roughly 93% showed vaccine-induced immune responses.

Time point described: baseline, week 1 (first vaccination visit). Treatment meaning: pre-vaccination baseline after standard-of-care therapy. J lost 6 bases, V lost 0 bases, and 3 bases had no gene match. The length of the CDR3 is 13 residues. From germline, CDR1 is SGHRS and CDR2 YFSETQ. Assay used: immunoSEQ multiplex PCR; TCRdb lists only in-frame clones, some missing. The sample lists tens of thousands of clones; more than 65% were seen once. In regard to this clone: What it binds is unknown.

The starting material was PBMCs, obtained from a glioma patient treated with radiotherapy, temozolomide or both. This clonotype originated in a man under 40 with glioma. The rearrangement joins TRBV5-1 to TRBJ2-7; 7 nucleotides line up with TRBD2. The DNA for the CDR3 is TGCGCCAGCAGCTTGGGGGCGGGGGTCGAGCAGTACTTC. Amino acids: CASSLGAGVEQYF.